This TCR beta chain was captured in a study of fetal regulatory T cell absence and autoimmunity. Study overall: The IPEX patients lacked clinical diabetes but had exocrine pancreas autoimmunity. The study's findings and limits: In IPEX syndrome, oligoclonal enrichment was read as supporting prenatal antigen-driven autoimmunity in the pancreas. Some top pancreas TCR clones were over 85-fold enriched versus cord blood.

The assay was run at survey level. Repertoires were generated with immunoSEQ multiplex PCR, while TCRdb's copy carries only in-frame clones and drops some. There are 95,000 to 100,000 clones in the sample; about three quarters occur only once, and less than 2.5% lies in the top ten. Turning to this clone: The antigen remains undetermined.

Germline assignment: CDR1 MNHNY and CDR2 SVGAGI (reference sequence). With 2 bases removed from V and 9 bases from J, the gap between germline ends came to 5 bases. There are 11 residues in the CDR3. The receptor was derived from a male donor with IPEX syndrome. The specimen sequenced was pancreas tissue. The chain is built from TRBV6-6 and TRBJ2-1; maybe TRBD1 (5 bases). The CDR3 nucleotides read TGTGCCAGCAGTTACGGGGCTGAGCAGTTCTTC. Translation: CASSYGAEQFF.